What follows are 27 T cell receptor beta chains derived from one specimen sequenced in a study of Ad26.COV2.S vaccination and SARS-CoV-2 variants. Generated by immunoSEQ multiplex PCR, the TCRdb table keeps only in-frame clones and is missing some. This table has some 520,000 clones, around 85% appearing once. Treatment indicated: around 19 received Ad26.COV2.S at low or high dose, single or two shots; 5 received placebo; per-sample allocation not given. Material that was analyzed had been drawn on day 63 after the first vaccine or placebo injection. This material consisted of peripheral blood, taken in a trial of Ad26.COV2.S vaccine versus placebo. These TCRs come from a person between 18 and 65 years old who received the Ad26.COV2.S COVID-19 vaccine or a placebo.

The V and J genes are TRBV10-3 and TRBJ2-1; D remains ambiguous. CDR3 size: 11 residues. Per germline, CDR1 ENHRY and CDR2 SYGVKD. V was clipped by 10 bases and J by 8 bases, with 12 bases between them. The CDR3 sequence is CATTVGDEQFF. The DNA for the CDR3 is TGTGCCACTACTGTTGGGGATGAGCAGTTCTTC.

The V gene is TRBV2, the J gene TRBJ1-6; D unclear. Germline V gene lookup returns CDR1 SNHLY and CDR2 FYNNEI. This CDR3 is built from 13 residues. V lost 4 bases and J 3 bases, leaving 4 bases between the germline ends. Here the CDR3 reads CASSADYNSPLHF. The CDR3 DNA is TGTGCCAGCAGTGCTGACTATAATTCACCCCTCCACTTT.

The V and J genes are TRBV24-1 and TRBJ1-5; D may be TRBD1 (6 bases). Germline V gene lookup returns CDR1 KGHDR and CDR2 SFDVKD. Trimming took off 4 bases at V and 6 bases at J, with 12 bases between the two ends. This CDR3 contains 14 residues. In DNA form, the CDR3 reads TGTGCCACCAGTGACACAGGGTATAGTCAGCCCCAGCATTTT. This encodes CATSDTGYSQPQHF.

The chain employs TRBV7-9 and TRBJ1-1; TRBD1 is a possible D gene (6 bases). Per germline, CDR1 SEHNR and CDR2 FQNEAQ (reference sequence). Trimming removed 6 bases from V and 5 bases from J, with 16 bases in between. The CDR3 length is 14 residues. The CDR3 DNA follows: TGTGCCAGCAGGTCTACGGGGGGCCGGACTGAAGCTTTCTTT. It yields the protein CASRSTGGRTEAFF.

This sequence joins TRBV19 and TRBJ1-1, with D maybe TRBD1 (5 bases). Germline V lookup: CDR1 LNHDA, CDR2 SQIVND (reference sequence). The CDR3 totals 14 residues. Deletions cut 6 bases from V and 4 bases from J, with 15 bases between. CDR3 region: CASRIGGAGTEAFF. DNA for the CDR3: TGTGCCAGTAGGATCGGGGGAGCTGGCACTGAAGCTTTCTTT.

This clone has a handful of counts. The chain uses TRBV7-2 and TRBJ1-3; D might be TRBD1 (5 bases). The CDR3 has 13 residues. V was pared by 3 bases and J by 6 bases, with 9 bases between. Germline lookup yields CDR1 SGHTA and CDR2 FQGNSA. The CDR3 here is CASSFQGVNTIYF. The CDR3 region has the DNA TGTGCCAGCAGCTTTCAAGGGGTAAACACCATATATTTT.

This chain links TRBV9 with TRBJ2-3; D could derive from TRBD1 or TRBD2 (5 bases each). Trimming cost V 7 bases and J 4 bases, with 16 bases left between them. Germline-derived CDR1 and CDR2 are SGDLS and YYNGEE. The CDR3 contains 14 residues. The CDR3 here is CASGTTSIADTQYF. The DNA of the CDR3 is TGTGCCAGCGGGACCACTAGTATAGCAGATACGCAGTATTTT. Full variable domain (rest looked up from reference TRBV9 and TRBJ2-3): DSGVTQTPKHLITATGQRVTLRCSPRSGDLSVYWYQQSLDQGLQFLIQYYNGEERAKGNILERFSAQQFPDLHSELNLSSLELGDSALYFCASGTTSIADTQYFGPGTRLTVL.

This chain links TRBV18 with TRBJ1-6; tentative D call: TRBD1 (6 bases). Germline V gene data show CDR1 as KGHSH and CDR2 as LQKENI. The CDR3 is made up of 14 amino acids. V was trimmed by 4 bases and J by 10 bases, leaving 14 bases between them. CDR3 protein: CASSQGGFDSPLHF. The CDR3 DNA sequence: TGTGCCAGCTCACAAGGGGGTTTTGACTCACCCCTCCACTTT.

The chain combines TRBV19 with TRBJ2-5, with a tentative D call TRBD2 (5 bases). Trimming took 7 bases from V and 3 from J, leaving 6 bases between them. Germline CDR1 is LNHDA and CDR2 is SQIVND (reference sequence). The CDR3 extends over 11 amino acids. The CDR3 spells CASMGEETQYF. CDR3 nucleotides: TGTGCCAGTATGGGAGAAGAGACCCAGTACTTC.

This clone showed up just a few times. The CDR3 spells CASSYRGTDPNYGYTF. In DNA, the CDR3 is TGTGCCAGCAGTTACCGCGGGACTGACCCTAACTATGGCTACACCTTC. The gene calls are TRBV6-2 or TRBV6-3 and TRBJ1-2; a possible D gene is TRBD1 (5 bases). Germline V gene lookup returns CDR1 MNHEY and CDR2 SVGEGT. This CDR3 comprises 16 residues. V lost 2 bases to trimming and J lost 0 bases, with 13 bases between them.

The count of this clone is one. CDR3 protein: CASSEQRGSRNYGYTF. The CDR3 nucleotides are TGTGCCAGCAGTGAACAAAGGGGCAGTAGAAACTATGGCTACACCTTC. The chain employs TRBV25-1 and TRBJ1-2; D is perhaps TRBD1 (5 bases). V was pared by 2 bases and J by 2 bases, with 15 bases between. Germline values: CDR1 MGHDK, CDR2 SYGVNS. This CDR3 spans 16 amino acids.

The rearrangement links TRBV18 to TRBJ1-4, with D unresolved. Germline V gene lookup returns CDR1 KGHSH and CDR2 LQKENI. This CDR3 is built from 17 residues. V gave up 2 bases and J gave up 8 bases, with 21 bases separating them. The CDR3 bases are TGTGCCAGCTCACCATCGCCATCACCTGGGCGGGAGGAAAAACTGTTTTTT. This sequence encodes CASSPSPSPGREEKLFF.

This chain links TRBV15 with TRBJ1-1; D gene ambiguous. The CDR3 has 16 amino acids. CDR1 is LNHNV and CDR2 is YYDKDF in the germline V gene (reference sequence). V shed 0 bases and J shed 6 bases, with 17 bases lying between them. CDR3 in amino acids: CATSREPLSGTAEAFF. Written as DNA, the CDR3 is TGTGCCACCAGCAGAGAGCCCCTATCAGGTACGGCTGAAGCTTTCTTT.

This chain connects TRBV7-9 to TRBJ2-1, with unresolved D. The V end was cut by 1 base, the J end by 9 bases, with 7 bases between. This CDR3 contains 12 residues. CDR1 SEHNR and CDR2 FQNEAQ come from the germline V gene (reference sequence). The chain's CDR3 is CASSLDETEQFF. CDR3 in DNA: TGTGCCAGCAGCTTAGACGAGACTGAGCAGTTCTTC.

The chain carries TRBV3-1 (or the pseudogene TRBV3-2) and TRBJ2-3; D gene ambiguous. The CDR3 is 12 amino acids. Trimming removed 8 bases from V and 0 bases from J, with 6 bases in between. Looked up from germline, CDR1 is LGHDT and CDR2 is YNNKEL (reference sequence). CDR3 in amino acids: CASSVSTDTQYF. The DNA for the CDR3 is TGTGCCAGCTCGGTTAGCACAGATACGCAGTATTTT.

CDR3 nucleotides: TGTGCCAGCAACTCCGGGACAGGGGTCGGGAACACTGAAGCTTTCTTT. It codes for CASNSGTGVGNTEAFF. The V call is TRBV28, the J call TRBJ1-1; TRBD1 aligns across 10 bases. V shed 7 bases and J 1 base; nucleotides not matched to a gene: 9. Germline V lookup: CDR1 MDHEN, CDR2 SYDVKM. The CDR3 is 16 amino acids.

This clone was counted a single time. The rearrangement joins TRBV7-2 to TRBJ1-4; D gene uncertain. V lost 2 bases to trimming and J lost 0 bases, with 7 bases between them. The CDR3 loop spans 15 amino acids. The germline gives CDR1 SGHTA, CDR2 FQGNSA. The CDR3 DNA reads TGTGCCAGCAGCTTAAATACAGCAACTAATGAAAAACTGTTTTTT. It codes for CASSLNTATNEKLFF.

The chain combines TRBV28 with TRBJ1-1; 10 bases match TRBD1. The CDR3 contains 13 residues. The V segment lost 7 bases and the J segment 9 bases; nucleotides outside the gene matches: 8. The V gene's germline CDR1 is MDHEN and CDR2 SYDVKM. The CDR3 sequence is CASNVDRGQKAFF. The CDR3 nucleotides are TGTGCCAGCAACGTTGACAGGGGGCAGAAAGCTTTCTTT. Variable domain in full (rest from reference TRBV28 and TRBJ1-1): DVKVTQSSRYLVKRTGEKVFLECVQDMDHENMFWYRQDPGLGLRLIYFSYDVKMKEKGDIPEGYSVSREKKERFSLILESASTNQTSMYLCASNVDRGQKAFFGQGTRLTVV.

This chain joins TRBV21-1 and TRBJ2-3; TRBD2, as called in the table, went unchecked against the DNA. TRBV21-1 is a documented pseudogene. The CDR3 sequence is 16 residues long. For the CDR3, the DNA is TGTGCCAGCAGCAAAACCAAGGGGGGGAACACAGATACGCAGTATTTT. Translated: CASSKTKGGNTDTQYF.

This chain joins TRBV5-1 and TRBJ2-3; 13 nucleotides agree with TRBD2. The ends lost 3 bases at V and 5 bases at J; junction bases unmatched: 6. CDR1 is SGHRS, CDR2 YFSETQ, per germline. The CDR3 spans 16 residues. The CDR3 here is CASSWGLAGIEDTQYF. The CDR3, as DNA: TGCGCCAGCAGCTGGGGACTAGCGGGAATTGAAGATACGCAGTATTTT.

This chain links TRBV7-9 with TRBJ1-1; D gene ambiguous. V lost 3 bases, J lost 8 bases, and 7 bases lay in between. The germline CDR1 and CDR2 sequences are SEHNR and FQNEAQ (reference sequence). This CDR3 has 11 amino acids. The CDR3: CASSLFEEAFF. As DNA, the CDR3 is TGTGCCAGCAGCTTGTTTGAGGAAGCTTTCTTT.

The chain carries TRBV6-2 or TRBV6-3 and TRBJ1-2; 7 bases align to TRBD1. Per the germline V gene, CDR1 is MNHEY and CDR2 is SVGEGT. The CDR3 is 13 residues long. Trimming removed 5 bases from V and 8 bases from J; junction bases left unmatched: 8. The CDR3 DNA follows: TGTGCCAGCAGTCACTTACAAGGGGGCGGCTACACCTTC. Protein: CASSHLQGGGYTF.

V is TRBV4-2 and J is TRBJ2-7; 10 bases are shared with TRBD2. V shed 2 bases and J 3 bases; nucleotides not matched to a gene: 10. Germline lookup yields CDR1 LGHNA and CDR2 YNFKEQ. The CDR3 is 17 amino acids. In DNA, the CDR3 is TGTGCCAGCAGCCAACAAGCTGGACTAGCGGCAAACTACGAGCAGTACTTC. Translating gives CASSQQAGLAANYEQYF.

This chain uses TRBV7-9 with TRBJ1-4; D is ambiguous. This CDR3 has 13 amino acids. CDR1 is SEHNR, CDR2 FQNEAQ, per germline (reference sequence). V was shortened by 10 bases and J by 7 bases, with 16 bases between the two germline ends. This chain's CDR3 is CATNKAGSEKLFF. CDR3 nucleotide sequence: TGTGCCACCAATAAAGCCGGTAGTGAAAAACTGTTTTTT.

The chain recombines TRBV11-1 with TRBJ2-7; tentative D call: TRBD2 (6 bases). Per the germline V gene, CDR1 is SGHAT and CDR2 is FQDESV (reference sequence). This CDR3 has 13 amino acids. V was cut by 5 bases and J by 3 bases, with 11 bases left in between. CDR3: CASSPPGDYEQYF. CDR3 DNA sequence: TGTGCCAGCAGCCCGCCGGGGGACTACGAGCAGTACTTC.

The chain has TRBV5-1 and TRBJ1-3, with unresolved D. This CDR3 spans 16 amino acids. V gave up 4 bases and J gave up 2 bases, with 16 bases separating them. Germline-derived CDR1 and CDR2 are SGHRS and YFSETQ. The CDR3 DNA reads as TGCGCCAGCAGCATAGGAGGGATCTGGGCTGGAAACACCATATATTTT. Its translation is CASSIGGIWAGNTIYF. Looking up the rest from reference TRBV5-1 and TRBJ1-3 gives the full variable domain: KAGVTQTPRYLIKTRGQQVTLSCSPISGHRSVSWYQQTPGQGLQFLFEYFSETQRNKGNFPGRFSGRQFSNSRSEMNVSTLELGDSALYLCASSIGGIWAGNTIYFGEGSWLTVV.

J is TRBJ1-1 and V is TRBV10-3; a weak D match, TRBD1 (5 bases). The V end was cut by 4 bases, the J end by 5 bases, with 11 bases between. The germline gives CDR1 ENHRY, CDR2 SYGVKD. This CDR3 has 13 amino acids. This CDR3 is CAISAGLGTEAFF. CDR3 DNA sequence: TGTGCCATCAGTGCAGGGCTGGGGACTGAAGCTTTCTTT.